This TCR beta chain emerged from a study of Ad26.COV2.S vaccination and SARS-CoV-2 variants. The length of the CDR3 is 11 residues. Germline V CDR1 and CDR2: MNHNY, SVGAGI (reference sequence). V was trimmed by 7 bases and J by 8 bases, leaving 11 bases between them. Generated by immunoSEQ multiplex PCR, the TCRdb table keeps only in-frame clones and is missing some. The profile shows 440,000 or so clones, about 90% of them singletons. Study-level points and caveats: Once vaccination had occurred, spike-specific CD8+ and CD4+ T cell responses reportedly showed substantial breadth. Using TCR breadth and depth analyses may have led to underestimated total T cell responses. Placebo recipients trailed vaccine recipients in spike-specific TCR breadth.

Stated treatment: roughly 18 received Ad26.COV2.S at low or high dose, single or two shots; roughly five received placebo; per-sample allocation not given. The study sampled participants on day 63 after the first vaccine or placebo injection. This adult donor, from Boston, was 18-55 years old. Of note for this clone: Its antigen is undetermined.

The V gene is TRBV6-6, the J gene TRBJ1-1; D is unclear. The sequencing here drew on peripheral blood, taken in a trial of Ad26.COV2.S vaccine versus placebo. The clonotype originates from a person between 18 and 65 years old who received the Ad26.COV2.S COVID-19 vaccine or a placebo. In nucleotides, the CDR3 is TGTGCCAGCACCTACCTCTCGGAAGCTTTCTTT. Its translation is CASTYLSEAFF.